This is a list of T cell receptor beta chains from one sample in a study of blood T cell repertoires in COVID-19. Clones were sequenced by immunoSEQ multiplex PCR, and TCRdb holds only the in-frame ones, with some missing. This sample has around 300,000 clones, with over 75% found just once. The sample comprised PBMCs or T cells enriched from blood (not recorded which). The receptors shown here come from a woman in her thirties who had recovered from COVID-19. The CDR3 runs from the conserved cysteine through the conserved F or W. D genes are given only for firm matches. The size field is filled for only some rows; it gives once, few, many or a size class.

j_call d_call v_call clone_size cdr3_length cdr3_nt cdr3_aa
TRBJ2-1 TRBD2 TRBV5-6 NA 17 TGTGCCAGCAGCTTCACCCAAGTGGGAGGGCCTAACAATGAGCAGTTCTTC CASSFTQVGGPNNEQFF
TRBJ2-4 NA TRBV3-1/TRBV3-2 NA 14 TGTGCCAGCAGTCCGTCCGGGGTGAAGGGCATTCAGTACTTC CASSPSGVKGIQYF
TRBJ1-6 NA TRBV5-8 NA 16 TGTGCCAGCAGCTTGGATTCCGGGTCTTATAATTCACCCCTCCACTTT CASSLDSGSYNSPLHF
TRBJ1-3 NA TRBV27 once 14 TGTGCCAGCAGTTTAAGCAGGGCCGGAAACACCATATATTTT CASSLSRAGNTIYF
TRBJ2-7 TRBD2 TRBV28 once 16 TGTGCCAGTCTGGGGTCCGGTAAGCGGGGCACCTACGAGCAGTACTTC CASLGSGKRGTYEQYF
TRBJ1-3 NA TRBV7-8 once 16 TGTGCCAGCAGCTTAGAGGCAGGCAACTCTGGAAACACCATATATTTT CASSLEAGNSGNTIYF
TRBJ2-1 TRBD2 TRBV19 NA 15 TGTGCCACCGGGGGGACTAGCGGAATTTACAATGAGCAGTTCTTC CATGGTSGIYNEQFF
TRBJ2-2 TRBD1 TRBV19 NA 15 TGTGCCAGTAGCCCGGACAGGGGGCGACACGGGGAGCTGTTTTTT CASSPDRGRHGELFF
TRBJ1-1 NA TRBV11-2 NA 14 TGTGCCAGCAGCTTATTAGGTTCGGGGACTGAAGCTTTCTTT CASSLLGSGTEAFF
TRBJ1-2 TRBD1 TRBV16 NA 17 TGTGCCAGCAGCCAATCGGCGGGACAGGGGGCAAACTATGGCTACACCTTC CASSQSAGQGANYGYTF
TRBJ1-4 TRBD1 TRBV7-9 NA 14 TGTGCCAGCAGCCCCACGACAGGGGGGGAAAAACTGTTTTTT CASSPTTGGEKLFF
TRBJ2-6 TRBD1 TRBV18 NA 17 TGTGCCAGCTCACCACGGACAGGGGGCAATGGGGCCAACGTCCTGACTTTC CASSPRTGGNGANVLTF
TRBJ1-1 NA TRBV13 NA 14 TGTGCCAGCAGCTTAGGACACGATAACACTGAAGCTTTCTTT CASSLGHDNTEAFF
TRBJ2-7 TRBD1 TRBV9 NA 15 TGTGCCAGCAGCTTCTCCGGGACAGGGCTGGAAGAGCAGTACTTC CASSFSGTGLEEQYF
TRBJ2-1 TRBD1 TRBV19 once 16 TGTGCCAGTAGACCTACCCGGGACAGTCGTAACAATGAGCAGTTCTTC CASRPTRDSRNNEQFF
TRBJ2-7 TRBD2 TRBV28 NA 13 TGCCTAGCGGGGGCCGCGGGCTCCTACGAGCAGTACTTC CLAGAAGSYEQYF
TRBJ2-5 NA TRBV29-1 NA 14 TGCAGCGTTGAAGAAAGGCGGCTACAAGAGACCCAGTACTTC CSVEERRLQETQYF
TRBJ2-3 NA TRBV9 NA 13 TGTGCCAGCAGCCCCCAGGGTGCAGATACGCAGTATTTT CASSPQGADTQYF
TRBJ1-6 TRBD1 TRBV5-3 NA 14 TGTGCCAGAAGCCGAGGACAGGGGAATTCACCCCTCCACTTT CARSRGQGNSPLHF
TRBJ1-2 NA TRBV27 once 15 TGTGCCAGCAGTTTATCGGCCAGAACTAACTATGGCTACACCTTC CASSLSARTNYGYTF
TRBJ2-7 NA TRBV21-1 NA 14 TGTGCCAGCCAAAGAAGCAGGGTCGGCTACGAGCAGTACTTC CASQRSRVGYEQYF
TRBJ1-2 TRBD1 TRBV7-9 many 13 TGTGCCAGCAGCCTCGACAGGGGGCGAGGCTACACCTTC CASSLDRGRGYTF
TRBJ1-2 NA TRBV11-2 NA 14 TGTGCCAGCAGCCCACAGGGAATGATCTATGGCTACACCTTC CASSPQGMIYGYTF
TRBJ2-3 NA TRBV7-8 NA 18 TGTGCCAGCAGCTTAGTCTTGGGGGGAGGTCGAGGAACAGATACGCAGTATTTT CASSLVLGGGRGTDTQYF
TRBJ1-2 TRBD1 TRBV27 NA 15 TGTGCCAGCAGTCCCGCCCCGGGACAGGGTTATGGCTACACCTTC CASSPAPGQGYGYTF
TRBJ2-3 TRBD2 TRBV4-3 NA 18 TGCGCCAGCAGCCAAGAAACCTCACTAGCGGGGGGCACAGATACGCAGTATTTT CASSQETSLAGGTDTQYF
TRBJ1-1 NA TRBV25-1 NA 14 TGTGCCAGCAAATTAACAGGGTCGAACACTGAAGCTTTCTTT CASKLTGSNTEAFF
TRBJ1-2 NA TRBV6-2/TRBV6-3 NA 15 TGTGCCAGCAGTCCCCGCAGGAACCCCCTTGGTGGCTACACCTTC CASSPRRNPLGGYTF
TRBJ2-5 TRBD1 TRBV5-4 NA 13 TGTGCCAGCAGCTGGGGACAGGAAGAGACCCAGTACTTC CASSWGQEETQYF
TRBJ2-1 TRBD2 TRBV7-2 once 16 TGTGCCAGCAGCTTATCCGTAGCGGGGAACGGGCGGGAGCAGTTCTTC CASSLSVAGNGREQFF
TRBJ1-3 NA TRBV5-4 NA 13 TGTGCCAGCAGCGTCAACTCTGGAAACACCATATATTTT CASSVNSGNTIYF
TRBJ2-1 NA TRBV14 once 14 TGTGCCAGCAGCCAAGTCCGCAGGTGGAATGAGCAGTTCTTC CASSQVRRWNEQFF
TRBJ2-7 NA TRBV13 NA 14 TGTGCCAGCAGCCCACGGTCGTCCTCCTACGAGCAGTACTTC CASSPRSSSYEQYF
TRBJ1-6 NA TRBV6-5 once 15 TGTGCCAGCAGTTACGAGGACAGACCTTTTTCACCCCTCCACTTT CASSYEDRPFSPLHF
TRBJ1-5 NA TRBV11-2 NA 13 TGTGCCAGCAGCTTAGTCTCGGGTCAGCCCCAGCATTTT CASSLVSGQPQHF
TRBJ2-3 NA TRBV28 NA 15 TGTGCCAGCAAAACGGGACTTGTCCTCACAGATACGCAGTATTTT CASKTGLVLTDTQYF
TRBJ1-2 NA TRBV6-5 NA 13 TGTGCCAGCAGCTCAGGACAGTTCTATGGCTACACCTTC CASSSGQFYGYTF
TRBJ2-5 NA TRBV9 NA 18 TGTGCCAGCAGCGTAGTCTGTAGGAAGGATTCAACGGGAGAGACCCAGTACTTC CASSVVCRKDSTGETQYF
TRBJ2-5 TRBD2 TRBV5-4 NA 15 TGTGCCAGCAGCTTGCTAGCGGGGTACCAAGAGACCCAGTACTTC CASSLLAGYQETQYF
TRBJ2-1 NA TRBV5-1 NA 14 TGCGCCAGCTCCTTGGACGGCGGCTACAATGAGCAGTTCTTC CASSLDGGYNEQFF
TRBJ1-1 NA TRBV12-5 NA 12 TGTGCTAGTGCTGAAACTTCTGGCGGAGCTTTCTTT CASAETSGGAFF
TRBJ2-5 NA TRBV6-2/TRBV6-3 NA 12 TGTGCCAGCAGTTACCAAATCGAGACCCAGTACTTC CASSYQIETQYF
TRBJ1-1 NA TRBV11-2 NA 18 TGTGCCAGCAGCTTAGAGGTAAATCTACAGGGATCTAACACTGAAGCTTTCTTT CASSLEVNLQGSNTEAFF
TRBJ2-1 TRBD2 TRBV6-5 NA 16 TGTGCCAGCAGTTCCTTCGGGGGGGGGTTCTACAATGAGCAGTTCTTC CASSSFGGGFYNEQFF
TRBJ1-1 NA TRBV20-1 NA 11 TGCAGTGCCAGGGAAAGGACTGAAGCTTTCTTT CSARERTEAFF
TRBJ2-7 TRBD1 TRBV19 NA 14 TGTGCCAGTAGTCTTAGGACAGGGAGCAACGAGCAGTACTTC CASSLRTGSNEQYF
TRBJ2-7 TRBD2 TRBV7-3 NA 15 TGTGCCAGCAGCTACAGCGGGGGTATTACCTACGAGCAGTACTTC CASSYSGGITYEQYF
TRBJ2-7 NA TRBV20-1 once 11 TGCAGTGCTAGAGCCCCCGGCGAGCAGTACTTC CSARAPGEQYF
TRBJ2-1 TRBD2 TRBV27 NA 14 TGTGCCAGCACCCTGGGGGCTAGCGGGAGTGAGCAGTTCTTC CASTLGASGSEQFF
TRBJ2-5 TRBD1 TRBV27 NA 17 TGTGCCAGCAGTTTAACCACCCCCGGGACAGGCCAAGAGACCCAGTACTTC CASSLTTPGTGQETQYF
TRBJ2-3 NA TRBV4-1 NA 14 TGCGCCAGCAGCCAAGAGGCACGCACAGATACGCAGTATTTT CASSQEARTDTQYF
TRBJ2-3 TRBD2 TRBV7-7 NA 13 TGTGCTAGCAGCTTCGGGAGGGCAGATACGCAGTATTTT CASSFGRADTQYF
TRBJ2-3 NA TRBV9 NA 16 TGTGCCAGCAGCGTATCGGTAGCGAACAGAACAGATACGCAGTATTTT CASSVSVANRTDTQYF
TRBJ2-2 TRBD2 TRBV5-1 once 18 TGCGCCAGCAGCTTGGGACTAGCGGGAGTTTCGAACACCGGGGAGCTGTTTTTT CASSLGLAGVSNTGELFF
TRBJ1-3 NA TRBV5-1 NA 14 TGCGCCAGCAGCCGGGACACACGTGGAAACACCATATATTTT CASSRDTRGNTIYF